This T cell receptor beta chain was found in a study of shared clonotypes between healthy human individuals. As for the study in general: Each donor had three CD4 naive, three CD4 memory, two CD8 naive and one CD8 memory plate.

Points on this clone: Its target is unknown.

Samples underwent the assay at deep level. Some clones are missing from TCRdb's copy, which holds only in-frame ones; the method was immunoSEQ multiplex PCR. Here the sample spans more than 1 million clones, 78% being singletons. Germline CDR1 reads SNHLY; CDR2 reads FYNNEI. This CDR3 comprises 14 residues. Germline trimming cut 8 bases from V and 2 bases from J; bases unmatched to any gene: 6. Findings and limits, study-wide: Among donors, sharing of clonotypes was expected to be affected by sequencing depth.

The TCR originated in a man between 18 and 35 years old in good health. Some clones in this sample may be carry-over from other donors' samples. The chain links TRBV2 to TRBJ2-1; 7 bases align to TRBD2. The sample consisted of memory CD4+ T cells from PBMCs. Noted subset: CD45RA-negative fraction. The CDR3 here is CASGGRETYNEQFF. Written as DNA, the CDR3 is TGTGCCAGCGGAGGGCGGGAGACCTACAATGAGCAGTTCTTC.